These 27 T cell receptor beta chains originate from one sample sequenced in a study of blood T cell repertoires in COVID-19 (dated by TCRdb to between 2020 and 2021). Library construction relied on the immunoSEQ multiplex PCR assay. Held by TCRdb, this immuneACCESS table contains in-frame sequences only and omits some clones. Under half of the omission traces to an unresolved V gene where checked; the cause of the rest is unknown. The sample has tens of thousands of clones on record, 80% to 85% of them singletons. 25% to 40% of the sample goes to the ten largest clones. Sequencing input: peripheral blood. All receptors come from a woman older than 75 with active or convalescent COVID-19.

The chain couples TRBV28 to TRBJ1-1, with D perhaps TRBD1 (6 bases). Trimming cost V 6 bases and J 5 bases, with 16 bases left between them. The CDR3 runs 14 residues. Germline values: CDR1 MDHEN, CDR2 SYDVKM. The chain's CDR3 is CASSRKGVMTEAFF. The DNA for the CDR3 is TGTGCCAGCAGCCGGAAGGGGGTGATGACTGAAGCTTTCTTT. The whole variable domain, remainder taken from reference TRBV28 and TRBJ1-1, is DVKVTQSSRYLVKRTGEKVFLECVQDMDHENMFWYRQDPGLGLRLIYFSYDVKMKEKGDIPEGYSVSREKKERFSLILESASTNQTSMYLCASSRKGVMTEAFFGQGTRLTVV.

This CDR3 is CASSLYSTLAKNIQYF. CDR3 sequence (DNA): TGTGCCAGCAGTTTATACAGCACCCTAGCCAAAAACATTCAGTACTTC. This sequence joins TRBV28 and TRBJ2-4; no firm D call. CDR1 is MDHEN and CDR2 is SYDVKM in the germline V gene. The CDR3 totals 16 residues. V lost 1 base to trimming and J lost 0 bases, with 10 bases between them.

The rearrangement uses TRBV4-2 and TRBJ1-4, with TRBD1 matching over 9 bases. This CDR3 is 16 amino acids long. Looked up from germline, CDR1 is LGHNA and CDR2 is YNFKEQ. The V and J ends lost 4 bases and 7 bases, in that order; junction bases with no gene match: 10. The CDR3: CASSPLGGQGFEKLFF. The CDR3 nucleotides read TGTGCCAGCAGCCCCCTCGGGGGACAGGGATTTGAAAAACTGTTTTTT.

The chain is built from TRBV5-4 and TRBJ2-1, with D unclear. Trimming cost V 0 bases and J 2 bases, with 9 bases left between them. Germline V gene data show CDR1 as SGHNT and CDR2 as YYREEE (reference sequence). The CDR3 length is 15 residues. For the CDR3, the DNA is TGTGCCAGCAGCTTGGTGATAGATACCTACAATGAGCAGTTCTTC. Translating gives CASSLVIDTYNEQFF.

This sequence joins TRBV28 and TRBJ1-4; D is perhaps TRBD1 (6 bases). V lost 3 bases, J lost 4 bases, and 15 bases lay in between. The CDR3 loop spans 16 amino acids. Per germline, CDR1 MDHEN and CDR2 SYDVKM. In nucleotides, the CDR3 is TGTGCCAGCAGTTTCCTCTGGGGGCGGGTTAATGAAAAACTGTTTTTT. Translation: CASSFLWGRVNEKLFF.

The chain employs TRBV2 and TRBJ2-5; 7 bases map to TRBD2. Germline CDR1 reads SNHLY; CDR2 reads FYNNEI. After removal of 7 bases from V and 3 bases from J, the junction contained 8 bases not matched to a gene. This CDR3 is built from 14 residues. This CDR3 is CASKELAAKETQYF. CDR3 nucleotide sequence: TGTGCCAGCAAGGAGCTAGCGGCTAAAGAGACCCAGTACTTC.

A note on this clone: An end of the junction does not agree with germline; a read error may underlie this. CDR3 coding DNA: TGTGCTAGCAGCTCCCGCGGGGGGGCGGGCACCGGGGAGCTGTTTTTT. Its translation is CASSSRGGAGTGELFF. The genes are TRBV7-7 and TRBJ2-2, with TRBD2 matching 9 bases. The germline gives CDR1 SSHAT, CDR2 FNYEAQ (reference sequence). The CDR3 runs to 16 residues.

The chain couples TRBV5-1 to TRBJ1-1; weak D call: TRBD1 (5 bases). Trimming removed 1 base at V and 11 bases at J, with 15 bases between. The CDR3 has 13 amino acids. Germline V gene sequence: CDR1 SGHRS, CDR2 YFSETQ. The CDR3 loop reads CASSLLGVGAAFF. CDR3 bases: TGCGCCAGCAGCTTGTTAGGGGTTGGGGCTGCTTTCTTT.

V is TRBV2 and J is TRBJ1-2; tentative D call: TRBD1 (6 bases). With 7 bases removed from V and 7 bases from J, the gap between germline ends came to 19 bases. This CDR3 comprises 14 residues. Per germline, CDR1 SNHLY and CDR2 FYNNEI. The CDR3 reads CASTRNGGGGGYTF. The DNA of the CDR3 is TGTGCCAGCACCAGAAATGGGGGAGGGGGTGGCTACACCTTC. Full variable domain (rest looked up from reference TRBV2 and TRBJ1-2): EPEVTQTPSHQVTQMGQEVILRCVPISNHLYFYWYRQILGQKVEFLVSFYNNEISEKSEIFDDQFSVERPDGSNFTLKIRSTKLEDSAMYFCASTRNGGGGGYTFGSGTRLTVV.

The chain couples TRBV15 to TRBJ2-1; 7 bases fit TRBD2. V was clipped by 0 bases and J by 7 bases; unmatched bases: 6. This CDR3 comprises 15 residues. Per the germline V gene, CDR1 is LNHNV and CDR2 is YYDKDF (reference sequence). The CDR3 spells CATSRDGLGENEQFF. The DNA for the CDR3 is TGTGCCACCAGCAGAGATGGACTAGGGGAGAATGAGCAGTTCTTC.

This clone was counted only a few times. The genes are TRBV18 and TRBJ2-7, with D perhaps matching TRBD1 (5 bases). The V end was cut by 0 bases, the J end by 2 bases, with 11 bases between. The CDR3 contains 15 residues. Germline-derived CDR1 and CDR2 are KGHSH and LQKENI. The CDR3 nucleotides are TGTGCCAGCTCACCACCGGTCAGGGTCCCCTACGAGCAGTACTTC. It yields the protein CASSPPVRVPYEQYF.

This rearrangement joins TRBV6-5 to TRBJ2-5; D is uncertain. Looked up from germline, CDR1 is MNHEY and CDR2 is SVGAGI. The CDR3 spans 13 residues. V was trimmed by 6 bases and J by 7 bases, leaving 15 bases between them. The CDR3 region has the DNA TGTGCCAGCAGCGCGACCCCAGGTGGGACCCAGTACTTC. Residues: CASSATPGGTQYF.

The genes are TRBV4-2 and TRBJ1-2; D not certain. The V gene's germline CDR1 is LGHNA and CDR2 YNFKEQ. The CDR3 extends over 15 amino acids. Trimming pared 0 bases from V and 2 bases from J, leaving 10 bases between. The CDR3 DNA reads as TGTGCCAGCAGCCAAGATACGAGTCGGAACTATGGCTACACCTTC. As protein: CASSQDTSRNYGYTF.

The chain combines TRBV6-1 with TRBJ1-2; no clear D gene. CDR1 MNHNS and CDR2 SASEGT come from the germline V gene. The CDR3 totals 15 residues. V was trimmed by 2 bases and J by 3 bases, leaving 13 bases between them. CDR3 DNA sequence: TGTGCCAGCAGTGAATCCCGACGCGGGGACTATGGCTACACCTTC. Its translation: CASSESRRGDYGYTF.

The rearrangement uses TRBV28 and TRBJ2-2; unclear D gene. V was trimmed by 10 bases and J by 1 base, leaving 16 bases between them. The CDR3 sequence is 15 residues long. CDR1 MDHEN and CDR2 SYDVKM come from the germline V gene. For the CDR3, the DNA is TGTGCCACTCCCAAGTCCAGGCAGAACACCGGGGAGCTGTTTTTT. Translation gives CATPKSRQNTGELFF. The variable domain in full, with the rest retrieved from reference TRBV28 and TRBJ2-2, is DVKVTQSSRYLVKRTGEKVFLECVQDMDHENMFWYRQDPGLGLRLIYFSYDVKMKEKGDIPEGYSVSREKKERFSLILESASTNQTSMYLCATPKSRQNTGELFFGEGSRLTVL.

The CDR3, as DNA: TGTGCCAGCAAAGCAAACCAAGAGACCCAGTACTTC. Protein sequence: CASKANQETQYF. The V and J genes are TRBV2 and TRBJ2-5; D gene unclear. With 7 bases removed from V and 0 bases from J, the gap between germline ends came to 6 bases. The CDR3 is made up of 12 amino acids. Germline V gene data show CDR1 as SNHLY and CDR2 as FYNNEI. The full variable domain, in which reference TRBV2 and TRBJ2-5 provide the parts outside the CDR3, is EPEVTQTPSHQVTQMGQEVILRCVPISNHLYFYWYRQILGQKVEFLVSFYNNEISEKSEIFDDQFSVERPDGSNFTLKIRSTKLEDSAMYFCASKANQETQYFGPGTRLLVL.

CDR3 coding DNA: TGTGCCAGCAGCTTATCGCAGATCTATGGCTACACCTTC. It yields the protein CASSLSQIYGYTF. The rearrangement joins TRBV7-2 to TRBJ1-2; D remains unclear. CDR3 length equals 13 residues. In germline, CDR1 is SGHTA, CDR2 FQGNSA. V gave up 2 bases and J gave up 4 bases, with 8 bases separating them.

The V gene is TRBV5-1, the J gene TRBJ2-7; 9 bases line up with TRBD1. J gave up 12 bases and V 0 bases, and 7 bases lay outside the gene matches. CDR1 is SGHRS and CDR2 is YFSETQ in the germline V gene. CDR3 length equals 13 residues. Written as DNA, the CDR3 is TGCGCCAGCAGCTTGGCCCCGGGACAGGGCGGGTACTTC. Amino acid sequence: CASSLAPGQGGYF.

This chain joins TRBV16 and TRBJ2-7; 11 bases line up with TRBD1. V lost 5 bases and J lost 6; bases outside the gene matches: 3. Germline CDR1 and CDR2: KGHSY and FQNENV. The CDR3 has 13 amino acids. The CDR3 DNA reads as TGTGCCAGCAGCTGGGACAGGGGGTTCGAGCAGTACTTC. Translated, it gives CASSWDRGFEQYF.

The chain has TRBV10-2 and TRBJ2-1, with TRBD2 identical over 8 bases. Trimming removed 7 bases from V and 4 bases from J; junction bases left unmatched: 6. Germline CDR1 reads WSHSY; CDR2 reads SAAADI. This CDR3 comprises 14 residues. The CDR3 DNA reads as TGCGCCAGCAACATAGCGGGATCTTACAATGAGCAGTTCTTC. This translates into CASNIAGSYNEQFF.

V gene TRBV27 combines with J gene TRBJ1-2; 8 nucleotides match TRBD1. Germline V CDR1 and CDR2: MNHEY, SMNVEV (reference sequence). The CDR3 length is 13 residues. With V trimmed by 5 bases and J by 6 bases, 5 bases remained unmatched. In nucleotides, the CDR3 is TGTGCCAGCAGTCCCCGGACAGGGCATGGCTACACCTTC. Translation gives CASSPRTGHGYTF.

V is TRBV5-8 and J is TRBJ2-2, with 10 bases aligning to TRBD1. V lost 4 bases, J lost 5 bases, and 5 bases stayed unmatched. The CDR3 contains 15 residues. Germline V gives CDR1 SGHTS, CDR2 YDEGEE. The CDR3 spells CASSQGQGRTGELFF. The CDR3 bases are TGTGCCAGCAGCCAGGGACAGGGGAGGACCGGGGAGCTGTTTTTT.

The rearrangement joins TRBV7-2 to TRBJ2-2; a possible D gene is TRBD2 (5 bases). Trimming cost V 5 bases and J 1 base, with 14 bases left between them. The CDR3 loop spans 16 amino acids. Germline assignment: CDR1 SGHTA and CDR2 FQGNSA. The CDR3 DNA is TGTGCCAGCAGCCCCTGGGAAAGCGGGAACACCGGGGAGCTGTTTTTT. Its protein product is CASSPWESGNTGELFF.

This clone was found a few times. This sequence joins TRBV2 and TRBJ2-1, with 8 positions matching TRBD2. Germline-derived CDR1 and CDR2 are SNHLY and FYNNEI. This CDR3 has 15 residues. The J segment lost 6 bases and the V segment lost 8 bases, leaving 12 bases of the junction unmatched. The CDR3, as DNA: TGTGCCAGCGCCACCGGGACTAGAGTTTCCAATGAGCAGTTCTTC. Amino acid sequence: CASATGTRVSNEQFF.

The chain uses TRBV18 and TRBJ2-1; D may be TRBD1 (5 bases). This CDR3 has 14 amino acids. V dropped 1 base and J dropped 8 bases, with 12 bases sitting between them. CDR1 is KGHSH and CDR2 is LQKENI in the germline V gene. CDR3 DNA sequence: TGTGCCAGCTCACCACAGGTCCAGGGCTATGAGCAGTTCTTC. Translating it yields CASSPQVQGYEQFF.

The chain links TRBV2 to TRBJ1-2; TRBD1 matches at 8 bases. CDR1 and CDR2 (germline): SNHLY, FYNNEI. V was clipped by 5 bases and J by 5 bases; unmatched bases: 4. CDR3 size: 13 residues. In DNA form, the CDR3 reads TGTGCCAGCAGTTGGGACAGGCTATATGGCTACACCTTC. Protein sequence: CASSWDRLYGYTF.

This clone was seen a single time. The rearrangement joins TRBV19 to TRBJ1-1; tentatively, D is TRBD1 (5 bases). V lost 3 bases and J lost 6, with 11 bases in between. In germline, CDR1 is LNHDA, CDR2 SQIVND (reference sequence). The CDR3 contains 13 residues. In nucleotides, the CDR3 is TGTGCCAGTAGTATTGGGGGGTACCCTGAAGCTTTCTTT. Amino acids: CASSIGGYPEAFF.